Listed below are T cell receptor beta chains from one sample, sequenced in a study of blood T cell repertoires in COVID-19. Assay used: immunoSEQ multiplex PCR; TCRdb lists only in-frame clones, some missing. Of under 200,000 clones detected, over 80% appear once; the ten largest clones hold roughly 2.8%. Sequencing used peripheral blood. All receptors derive from a woman aged 60 to 75 with acute or convalescent COVID-19. The conserved cysteine and the conserved F or W are not part of the CDR3 here. Fields, in order: J gene, V gene, D gene, CDR3 protein. The D gene is left open where the match is weak.

>TRBJ1-1|TRBV27|NA
ASSSRLLNTEAF
>TRBJ1-5|TRBV5-5|NA
ASSPFSGARNQPQH
>TRBJ2-7|TRBV2|NA
ASRGEVYEQY
>TRBJ1-1|TRBV10-1|NA
ASSATGNTEAF
>TRBJ2-7|TRBV15|NA
ATSRQRGYEQY
>TRBJ2-1|TRBV21-1|NA
ASPNKKSGGTYNEQF
>TRBJ1-5|TRBV19|TRBD1
ASSKTGSNQPQH
>TRBJ2-4|TRBV24-1|TRBD1
ATSDTPGTGDKNIQY
>TRBJ1-1|TRBV3-1/TRBV3-2|TRBD1
ASSQGTGGRRNTEAF
>TRBJ1-2|TRBV5-4|TRBD1
ASSTRQGGYGYT
>TRBJ1-2|TRBV7-9|TRBD1
ASSLTGGGYT
>TRBJ1-1|TRBV6-2/TRBV6-3|NA
ASSYGRGGYTEAF
>TRBJ2-5|TRBV11-2|NA
ASSLDGIHQETQY
>TRBJ2-5|TRBV27|TRBD1
ASRRQGNHQETQY